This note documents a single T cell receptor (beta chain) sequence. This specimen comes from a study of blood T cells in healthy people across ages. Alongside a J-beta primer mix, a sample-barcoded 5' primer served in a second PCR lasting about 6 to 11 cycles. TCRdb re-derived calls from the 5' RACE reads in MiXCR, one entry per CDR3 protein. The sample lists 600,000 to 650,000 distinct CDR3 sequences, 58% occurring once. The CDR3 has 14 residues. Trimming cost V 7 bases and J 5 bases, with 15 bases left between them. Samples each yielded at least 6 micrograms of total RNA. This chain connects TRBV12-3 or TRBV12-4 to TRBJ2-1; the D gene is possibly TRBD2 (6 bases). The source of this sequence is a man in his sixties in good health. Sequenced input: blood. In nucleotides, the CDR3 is TGTGCCAGCACCCAAGGCGGGGTTAACAATGAGCAGTTCTTC. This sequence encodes CASTQGGVNNEQFF.